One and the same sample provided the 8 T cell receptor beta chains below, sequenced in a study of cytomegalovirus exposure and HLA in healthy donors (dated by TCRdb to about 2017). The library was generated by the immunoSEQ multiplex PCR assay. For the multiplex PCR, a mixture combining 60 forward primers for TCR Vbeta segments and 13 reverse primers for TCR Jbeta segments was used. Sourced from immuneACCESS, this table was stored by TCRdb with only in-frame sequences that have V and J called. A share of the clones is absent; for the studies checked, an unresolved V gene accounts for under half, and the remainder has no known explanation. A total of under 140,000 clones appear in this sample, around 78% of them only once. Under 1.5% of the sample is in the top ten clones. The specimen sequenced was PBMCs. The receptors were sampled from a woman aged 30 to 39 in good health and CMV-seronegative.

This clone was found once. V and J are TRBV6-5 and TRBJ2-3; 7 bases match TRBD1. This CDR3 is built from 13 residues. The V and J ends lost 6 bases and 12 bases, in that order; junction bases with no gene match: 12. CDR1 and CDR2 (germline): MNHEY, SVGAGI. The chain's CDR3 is CASSRPDRDYQYF. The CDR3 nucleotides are TGTGCCAGCAGCCGCCCCGACAGGGATTATCAGTATTTT.

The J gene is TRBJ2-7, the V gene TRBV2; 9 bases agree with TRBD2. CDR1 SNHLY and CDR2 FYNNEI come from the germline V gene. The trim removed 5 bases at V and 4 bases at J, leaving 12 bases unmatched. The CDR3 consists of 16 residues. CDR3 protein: CASSYGGIAGVYEQYF. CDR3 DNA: TGTGCCAGCAGTTATGGGGGCATAGCGGGAGTTTACGAGCAGTACTTC.

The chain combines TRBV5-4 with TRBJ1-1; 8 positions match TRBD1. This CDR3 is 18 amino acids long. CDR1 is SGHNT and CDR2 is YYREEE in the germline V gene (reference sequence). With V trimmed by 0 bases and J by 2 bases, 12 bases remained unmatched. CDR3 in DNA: TGTGCCAGCAGCTTGGCGAAATCCGGGACAGGCGGAAACACTGAAGCTTTCTTT. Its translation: CASSLAKSGTGGNTEAFF.

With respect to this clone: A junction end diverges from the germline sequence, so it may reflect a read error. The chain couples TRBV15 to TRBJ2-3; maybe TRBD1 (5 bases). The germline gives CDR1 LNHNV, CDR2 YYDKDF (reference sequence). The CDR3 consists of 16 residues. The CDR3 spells CATSSVDSPIPLLRNF. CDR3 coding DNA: TGTGCCACCAGCAGCGTCGACAGTCCTATACCCCTTTTACGGAATTTT.

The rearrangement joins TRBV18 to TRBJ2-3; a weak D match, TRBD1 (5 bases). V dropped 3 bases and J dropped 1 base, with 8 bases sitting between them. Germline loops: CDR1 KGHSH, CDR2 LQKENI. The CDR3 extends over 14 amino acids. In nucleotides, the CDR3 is TGTGCCAGCTCACCCCGCAGGGGCACAGATACGCAGTATTTT. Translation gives CASSPRRGTDTQYF. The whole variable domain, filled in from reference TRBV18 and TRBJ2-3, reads NAGVMQNPRHLVRRRGQEARLRCSPMKGHSHVYWYRQLPEEGLKFMVYLQKENIIDESGMPKERFSAEFPKEGPSILRIQQVVRGDSAAYFCASSPRRGTDTQYFGPGTRLTVL.

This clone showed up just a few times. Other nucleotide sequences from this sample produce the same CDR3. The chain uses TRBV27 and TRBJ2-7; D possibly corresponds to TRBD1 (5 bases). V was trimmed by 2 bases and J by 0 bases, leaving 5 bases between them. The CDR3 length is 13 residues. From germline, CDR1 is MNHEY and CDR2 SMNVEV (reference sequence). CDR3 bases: TGTGCCAGCAGTTTAGACAGCTCCTACGAGCAGTACTTC. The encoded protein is CASSLDSSYEQYF.

CDR3 sequence: CASSSLAPGGGDTQYF. DNA of the CDR3: TGTGCCAGCAGCTCCCTAGCGCCAGGGGGTGGAGATACGCAGTATTTT. The V call is TRBV7-9, the J call TRBJ2-3; a possible D gene is TRBD1 (7 bases). CDR3 length: 16 residues. Germline CDR1 and CDR2: SEHNR and FQNEAQ (reference sequence). Trimming removed 4 bases at V and 5 bases at J, with 19 bases between.

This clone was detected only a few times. The CDR3, as DNA: TGTGCCAGCAGCTTAGTCCAGGGGCATAACTATGGCTACACCTTC. It codes for CASSLVQGHNYGYTF. The chain has TRBV7-2 and TRBJ1-2; D perhaps matches TRBD1 (6 bases). V was shortened by 1 base and J by 1 base, with 10 bases between the two germline ends. This CDR3 is built from 15 residues. Germline V gives CDR1 SGHTA, CDR2 FQGNSA.